This T cell receptor (beta chain) was identified during a study of blood T cells in healthy people across ages. General observations from the study: Diversity estimates from one million T cells were considered underestimates.

This clonotype appeared many times. Its cognate antigen is unknown. CDR1 is LNHNV and CDR2 is YYDKDF in the germline V gene (reference sequence). J was trimmed by 6 bases and V by 0 bases; bases with no gene match: 9. This CDR3 contains 18 residues. Combining a sample-barcoded 5' primer with a J-beta primer mix, a second PCR ran for 7 to 11 cycles. Each cDNA molecule, via a template-switch adaptor with 12 random nucleotides, was tagged. TCRdb re-derived calls from the 5' RACE reads in MiXCR, one entry per CDR3 protein. The sample yields hundreds of thousands of distinct CDR3 sequences, 45% to 60% seen once.

Sequencing input: blood. The sequence was collected from a woman of 80 years or more in good health. This chain connects TRBV15 to TRBJ2-3; TRBD2 aligns across 13 bases. CDR3 nucleotides: TGTGCCACCAGCAGAGATCGCGGACTAGCGGGAGCTCGGGATACGCAGTATTTT. Residues: CATSRDRGLAGARDTQYF.